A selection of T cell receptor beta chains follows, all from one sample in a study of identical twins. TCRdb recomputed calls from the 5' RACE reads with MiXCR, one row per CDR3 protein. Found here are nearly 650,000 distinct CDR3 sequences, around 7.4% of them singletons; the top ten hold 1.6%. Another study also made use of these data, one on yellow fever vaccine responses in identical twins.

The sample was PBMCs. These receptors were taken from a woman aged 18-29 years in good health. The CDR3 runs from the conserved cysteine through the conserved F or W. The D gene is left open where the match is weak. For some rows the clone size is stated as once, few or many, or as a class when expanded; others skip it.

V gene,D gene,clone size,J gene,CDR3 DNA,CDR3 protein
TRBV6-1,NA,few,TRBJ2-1,TGTGCCAGCAGTGCACGACCGGGACACCCCGAGTTCTTC,CASSARPGHPEFF
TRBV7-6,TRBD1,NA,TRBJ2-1,TGTGCCAGCAGCTTAGGGGACAGGGGGCAATATGAGCAGTTCTTC,CASSLGDRGQYEQFF
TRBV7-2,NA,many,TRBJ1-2,TGTGCCAGCAGCCACATGGCAGGGTTCGGTGGCTACACCTTC,CASSHMAGFGGYTF
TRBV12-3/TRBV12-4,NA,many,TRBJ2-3,TGTGCCAGCAGTTTGGTGCTGGGCAACACAGATACGCAGTATTTT,CASSLVLGNTDTQYF
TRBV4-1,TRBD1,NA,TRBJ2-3,TGCGCCAGCAGCCAAGATCAGACAGGGGGAAGAGATACGCAGTATTTT,CASSQDQTGGRDTQYF
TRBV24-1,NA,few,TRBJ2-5,TGTGCCACCAGTGATGCCTATCGAGAGACCCAGTACTTC,CATSDAYRETQYF
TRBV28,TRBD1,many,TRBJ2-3,TGTGCCAGCAGTTTTATCCCCAGGGGGTCCGGCACAGATACGCAGTATTTT,CASSFIPRGSGTDTQYF
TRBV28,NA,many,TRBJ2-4,TGTGCCAGCAGCCCCAACGGACAGCTAGCCAAAAACATTCAGTACTTC,CASSPNGQLAKNIQYF
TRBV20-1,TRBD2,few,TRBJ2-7,TGCAGTGCTAGAGCTAGCGGGAGCGAGCAGTACTTC,CSARASGSEQYF
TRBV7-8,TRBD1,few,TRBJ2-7,TGTGCCAGCAGCCCGAGGTCTTGGGACAGGTCCTACGAGCAGTACTTC,CASSPRSWDRSYEQYF
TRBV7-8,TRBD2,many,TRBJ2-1,TGTGCCAGCAGCACTAGACCCGGGACTAGCGGGAGTTATGAGCAGTTCTTC,CASSTRPGTSGSYEQFF
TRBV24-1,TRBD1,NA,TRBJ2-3,TGTGCCACCAGTGACCGCCTCAAGACAGGGGGGGTTGGAGATACGCAGTATTTT,CATSDRLKTGGVGDTQYF
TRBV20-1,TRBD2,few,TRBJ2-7,TGCAGTGCTAGAGAACTCCGTGGTAGCGGGATCGAGCAGTACTTC,CSARELRGSGIEQYF
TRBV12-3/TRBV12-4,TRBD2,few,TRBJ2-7,TGTGCCAGCACCAATCTCCTAGCGGGTAGCTCCTACGAGCAGTACTTC,CASTNLLAGSSYEQYF
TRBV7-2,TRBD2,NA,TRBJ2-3,TGTGCCAGCAGCTTCGCTAGCGGGAGAACAGATACGCAGTATTTT,CASSFASGRTDTQYF
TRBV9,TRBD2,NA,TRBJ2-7,TGTGCCAGCAGCCGTCATCGGGAGGCCGGCTACGAGCAGTACTTC,CASSRHREAGYEQYF
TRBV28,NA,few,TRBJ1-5,TGTGCCAGCAGCTCCGCGCTACCCCAGCATTTT,CASSSALPQHF
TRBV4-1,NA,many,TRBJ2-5,TGCGCCAGCAGCCAAGTGGCTCCAGAGACCCAGTACTTC,CASSQVAPETQYF
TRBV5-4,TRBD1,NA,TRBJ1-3,TGTGCCAGCAGACCGGGGGACAGCTCTGGAAACACCATATATTTT,CASRPGDSSGNTIYF
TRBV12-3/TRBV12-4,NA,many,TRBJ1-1,TGTGCCAGCAGTTTCGCGGGACCGAACACTGAAGCTTTCTTT,CASSFAGPNTEAFF
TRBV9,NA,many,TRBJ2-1,TGTGCCAGCAGCGTAGACAACGACCTGAATGAGCAGTTCTTC,CASSVDNDLNEQFF
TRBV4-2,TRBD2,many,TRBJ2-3,TGTGCCAGCAGCCAAGGTGGGACTAGTAGCGATACGCAGTATTTT,CASSQGGTSSDTQYF
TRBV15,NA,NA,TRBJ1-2,TGTGCCACCAGCAGCCTGGGGGGGACACCGAACTATGGCTACACCTTC,CATSSLGGTPNYGYTF
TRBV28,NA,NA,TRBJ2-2,TGTGCCAGCAGGGTATTATCCGGGGAGCTGTTTTTT,CASRVLSGELFF
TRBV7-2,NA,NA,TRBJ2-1,TGTGCCAGCAGCACCCGGGACCGGTCCAATGAGCAGTTCTTC,CASSTRDRSNEQFF
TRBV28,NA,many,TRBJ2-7,TGTGCCAGCAGTTTGCCCCTGGGGGGCTCCTCCTACGAGCAGTACTTC,CASSLPLGGSSYEQYF
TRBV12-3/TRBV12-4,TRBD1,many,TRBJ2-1,TGTGCCAGCAGCCCGACAGGGGGCGCAAACAATGAGCAGTTCTTC,CASSPTGGANNEQFF
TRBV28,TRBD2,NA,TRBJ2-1,TGTGCCAGCAGTACCGGGACTAGCGGGAAGACCTACAATGAGCAGTTCTTC,CASSTGTSGKTYNEQFF
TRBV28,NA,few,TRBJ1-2,TGTGCCAGCAGCACTGGGGGGGCCGCTAACTATGGCTACACCTTC,CASSTGGAANYGYTF
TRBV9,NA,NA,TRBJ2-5,TGTGCCAGCAGCCCCACCGCGGGCAGGGAAAAAGAGACCCAGTACTTC,CASSPTAGREKETQYF
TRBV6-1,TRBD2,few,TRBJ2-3,TGTGCCAGCAGTGAAGTGGTAGCGGGGGGCAGGGATACGCAGTATTTT,CASSEVVAGGRDTQYF
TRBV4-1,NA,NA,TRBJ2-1,TGCGCCAGCAGCCAAGATGAGGGGTACAATGAGCAGTTCTTC,CASSQDEGYNEQFF
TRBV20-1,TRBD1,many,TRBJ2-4,TGCAGTGCTCAACCCCCCGGGACAGGGAGAAACATTCAGTACTTC,CSAQPPGTGRNIQYF
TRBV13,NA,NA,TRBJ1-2,TGTGCCAGCACCTTAGGTTCAGGGGAAGGCTACACCTTC,CASTLGSGEGYTF
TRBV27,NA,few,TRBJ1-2,TGTGCCAGCAGCCTGATGCTAGGTTCCTATGGCTACACCTTC,CASSLMLGSYGYTF
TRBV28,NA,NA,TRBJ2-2,TGTGCCAGCAGCCCGCTCGGTGTTGCGGGGGAGCTGTTTTTT,CASSPLGVAGELFF
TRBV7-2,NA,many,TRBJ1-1,TGTGCCAGCAGCGTCCTGCTTCATCTGGAGGCTGAAGCTTTCTTT,CASSVLLHLEAEAFF
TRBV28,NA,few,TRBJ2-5,TGTGCCATCCAAGGGGAGGCGACCCAGTACTTC,CAIQGEATQYF
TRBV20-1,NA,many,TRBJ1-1,TGCAGTGCTAGAGGGCAGAACACTGAAGCTTTCTTT,CSARGQNTEAFF
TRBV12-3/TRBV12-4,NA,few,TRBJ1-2,TGTGCCAGCAGTTTCACGGCGGCCGATGGCTACACCTTC,CASSFTAADGYTF
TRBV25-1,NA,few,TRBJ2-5,TGTGCCAGCAGTGAATGGTCAAGGGGTCTGGCCAAACAAGAGACCCAGTACTTC,CASSEWSRGLAKQETQYF
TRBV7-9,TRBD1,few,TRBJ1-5,TGTGCCAGCAGCTCGGCGACAGGGAACAATCAGCCCCAGCATTTT,CASSSATGNNQPQHF
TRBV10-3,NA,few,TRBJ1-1,TGTGCCATCAAAGCAGGGGAAAACACTGAAGCTTTCTTT,CAIKAGENTEAFF
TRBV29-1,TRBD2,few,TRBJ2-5,TGCAGCGCTATAGCGGGGGCCCCGGGGGAGACCCAGTACTTC,CSAIAGAPGETQYF
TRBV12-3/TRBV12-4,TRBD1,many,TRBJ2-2,TGTGCCAGCAGTTTTCGTGGGACAGCGAACACCGGGGAGCTGTTTTTT,CASSFRGTANTGELFF
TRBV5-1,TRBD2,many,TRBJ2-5,TGCGCCAGCAGCTACGGGACTAGCGGGCGAGAAGAGACCCAGTACTTC,CASSYGTSGREETQYF
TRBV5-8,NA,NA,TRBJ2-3,TGTGCCAGCAGACCCGGGATCCTCATCCCAGATACGCAGTATTTT,CASRPGILIPDTQYF
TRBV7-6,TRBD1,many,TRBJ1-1,TGTGCCAGCAGCTTAGGACAGGGGCCAACTTATGGTGAAGCTTTCTTT,CASSLGQGPTYGEAFF
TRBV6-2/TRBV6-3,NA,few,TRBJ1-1,TGTGCCAGCAGACAGGGATTTATGAACACTGAAGCTTTCTTT,CASRQGFMNTEAFF
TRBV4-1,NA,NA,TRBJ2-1,TGCGCCAGCAGCCTAGGGGGGGGAAAAAATGAGCAGTTCTTC,CASSLGGGKNEQFF
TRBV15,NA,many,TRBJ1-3,TGTGCCACCAGCCGCGGGGATGGGGGAGTGACTGGAAACACCATATATTTT,CATSRGDGGVTGNTIYF
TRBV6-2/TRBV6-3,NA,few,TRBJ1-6,TGTGCCAGCACCCCTGCTAAGCCCGGGAATTCACCCCTCCACTTT,CASTPAKPGNSPLHF
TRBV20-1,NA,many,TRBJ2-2,TGCAGTGCTTTATTAAACACCGGGGAGCTGTTTTTT,CSALLNTGELFF